The clone carrying this T cell receptor (beta chain) was detected a few times. Antigen specificity is unknown. This specimen belongs to a study of persistence of HIV-infected CD4 T cells. Study-level findings and limits: Antigen-responding cells were enriched for degenerate expanded CDR3beta sequences.

The CDR3 totals 15 residues. Trimming shortened V by 0 bases and J by 9 bases, and 15 bases separated the two germline ends. The germline CDR1 and CDR2 sequences are LGHDT and YNNKEL (reference sequence). Stimulation used 10 ug/mL lysate from CMV-infected fibroblasts. Memory cells lacking CD40L and CD69 with high CD45RO were sorted. Donors had CD4+ T cell counts above 400 cells/uL and were CMV-seropositive. CD8-depleted PBMCs were stimulated 18 hours with anti-CD28/CD49d costimulation, CD40-blocking antibody and enfuvirtide. Sequencing used immunoSEQ version 4 in survey mode. Data came from immunoSEQ multiplex PCR; TCRdb stores just in-frame clones and leaves some out. This table holds 25,000 to 35,000 clones, around four fifths found once.

The source material was CD4+ T cells sorted from PBMCs after roughly 19-hour stimulation, sampled from a patient who received antiretroviral therapy. This chain joins TRBV3-1 (or the pseudogene TRBV3-2) and TRBJ1-5, with no clear D. This TCR was sampled from an adult woman with HIV who was CMV-seropositive. For the CDR3, the DNA is TGTGCCAGCAGCCAAGATAGGGCGGAGGGAGCGCCCCAGCATTTT. This gives the protein CASSQDRAEGAPQHF.